The entry that follows covers one T cell receptor beta chain sequence. The record originates from a study of T cell responses to AZD1222 COVID-19 vaccine. This CDR3 is 15 amino acids long. The germline gives CDR1 SGHTA, CDR2 FQGNSA. V was pared by 7 bases and J by 4 bases, with 17 bases between. Here immunoSEQ multiplex PCR was the method, and the copy in TCRdb shows in-frame clones only, minus some. The data hold under 200,000 clones, with more than 75% observed a single time. Material: peripheral blood, obtained 28 days after the second AZD1222 dose. This receptor was identified in an adult who received the AZD1222 COVID-19 vaccine. The chain uses TRBV7-2 and TRBJ2-1, with D maybe TRBD2 (5 bases). The CDR3 bases are TGTGCCAGCACCCCTACTAGGAGTGCTTACAATGAGCAGTTCTTC. Its protein is CASTPTRSAYNEQFF.